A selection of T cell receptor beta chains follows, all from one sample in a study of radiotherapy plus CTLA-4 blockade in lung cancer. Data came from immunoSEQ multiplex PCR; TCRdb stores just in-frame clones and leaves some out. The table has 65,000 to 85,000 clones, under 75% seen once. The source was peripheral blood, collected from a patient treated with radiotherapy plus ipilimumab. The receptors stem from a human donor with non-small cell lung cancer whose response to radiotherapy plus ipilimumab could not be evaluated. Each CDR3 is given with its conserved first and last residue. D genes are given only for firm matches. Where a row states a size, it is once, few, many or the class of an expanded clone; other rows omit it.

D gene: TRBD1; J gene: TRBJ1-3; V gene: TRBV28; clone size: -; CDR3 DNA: TGTGCCAGCAGTTCGGGACAGGGTGGTTGGGGAAACACCATATATTTT; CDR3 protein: CASSSGQGGWGNTIYF
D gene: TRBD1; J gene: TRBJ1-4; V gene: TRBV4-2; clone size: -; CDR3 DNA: TGTGCCAGCAGGAGGACAGGGTCGAATGAAAAACTGTTTTTT; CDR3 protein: CASRRTGSNEKLFF
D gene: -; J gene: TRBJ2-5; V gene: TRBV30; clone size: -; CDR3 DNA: TGTGCCTGGAAGGGGTCCGGCCAAGAGACCCAGTACTTC; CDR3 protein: CAWKGSGQETQYF
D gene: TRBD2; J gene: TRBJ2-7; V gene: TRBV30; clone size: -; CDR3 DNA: TGTGCCTGGACCCTGAGCGGGGTGAGCTCCTACGAGCAGTACTTC; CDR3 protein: CAWTLSGVSSYEQYF
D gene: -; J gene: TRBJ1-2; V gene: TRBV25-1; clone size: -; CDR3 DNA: TGTGCCAGCAGTGCGAACGGCGGGGAAGGGCTCACCTTC; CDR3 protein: CASSANGGEGLTF
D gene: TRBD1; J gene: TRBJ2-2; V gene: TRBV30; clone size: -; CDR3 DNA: TGTGCCTGGGACGCCCAGGGGGCGAACCGGGAGCTGTTTTTT; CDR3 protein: CAWDAQGANRELFF
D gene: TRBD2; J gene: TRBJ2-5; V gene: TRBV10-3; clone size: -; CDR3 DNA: TGTGCCATCAGTGCGGGGCTAGCGGGACTACAAGAGACCCAGTACTTC; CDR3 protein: CAISAGLAGLQETQYF
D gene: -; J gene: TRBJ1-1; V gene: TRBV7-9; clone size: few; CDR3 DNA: TGTGCCAGCAGCCCCCAACCCAGGAACACTGAAGCTTTCTTT; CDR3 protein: CASSPQPRNTEAFF
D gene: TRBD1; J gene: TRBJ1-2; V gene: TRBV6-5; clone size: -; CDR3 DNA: TGTGCCAGCAGTGCAGACTCAGGGGGTGGCTACACCTTC; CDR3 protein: CASSADSGGGYTF
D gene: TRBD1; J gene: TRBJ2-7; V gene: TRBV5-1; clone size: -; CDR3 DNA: TGCGCCAGCAGCTCCCTGACAGGGTTAGGCGAGCAGTACTTC; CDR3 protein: CASSSLTGLGEQYF
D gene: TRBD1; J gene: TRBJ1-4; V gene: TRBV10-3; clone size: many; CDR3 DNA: TGTGCCATCAGTGGATGGACAGGGAAGCGGGTTTTTGTAAAACTGTTTTTT; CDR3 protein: CAISGWTGKRVFVKLFF
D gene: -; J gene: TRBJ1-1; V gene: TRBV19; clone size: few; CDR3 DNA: TGTGCCAGCCGGAACACTGAAGCTTTCTTT; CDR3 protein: CASRNTEAFF
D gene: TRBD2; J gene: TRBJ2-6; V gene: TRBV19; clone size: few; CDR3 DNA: TGTGCCAGTAGGGGGCTAGCGGCCAAGTCTGGGGCCAACGTCCTGACTTTC; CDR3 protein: CASRGLAAKSGANVLTF
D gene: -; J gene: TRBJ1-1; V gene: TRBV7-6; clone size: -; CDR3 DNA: TGTGCCAGCAGCTTAGAGGAGGGACCCTTCCTAAACACTGAAGCTTTCTTT; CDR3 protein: CASSLEEGPFLNTEAFF
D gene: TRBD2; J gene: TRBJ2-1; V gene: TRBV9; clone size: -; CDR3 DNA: TGTGCCAGCAGCCTATCGGGCCTAGCGGTCTACAATGAGCAGTTCTTC; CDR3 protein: CASSLSGLAVYNEQFF
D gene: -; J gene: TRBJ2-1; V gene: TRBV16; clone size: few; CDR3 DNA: TGTGCCAGCAGCCAATCGTCGGTCGGGGAACAGTTCTTC; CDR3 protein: CASSQSSVGEQFF
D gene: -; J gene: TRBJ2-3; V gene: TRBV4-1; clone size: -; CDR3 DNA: TGCGCCAGCAGCCAAGTCCTCTCCACAGATACGCAGTATTTT; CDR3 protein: CASSQVLSTDTQYF
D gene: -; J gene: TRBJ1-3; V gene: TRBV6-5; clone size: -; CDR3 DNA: TGTGCCAGCAGGAGGTTATCCTCTGGAAACACCATATATTTT; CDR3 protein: CASRRLSSGNTIYF
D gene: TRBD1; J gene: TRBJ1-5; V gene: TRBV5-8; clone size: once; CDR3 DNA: TGTGCCAGCAGCCACGGACAGGGGTATTATAGCAATCAGCCCCAGCATTTT; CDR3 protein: CASSHGQGYYSNQPQHF
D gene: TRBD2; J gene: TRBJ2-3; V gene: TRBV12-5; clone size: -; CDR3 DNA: TGTGCTAGTGGGCTAGCGGGGGGGCCGAGAGATACGCAGTATTTT; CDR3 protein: CASGLAGGPRDTQYF
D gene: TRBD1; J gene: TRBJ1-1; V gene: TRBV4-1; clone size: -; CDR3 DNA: TGCGCCAGCAGCCCAGACAGGGCTACCACTGAAGCTTTCTTT; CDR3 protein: CASSPDRATTEAFF
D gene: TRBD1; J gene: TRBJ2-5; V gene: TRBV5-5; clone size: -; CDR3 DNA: TGTGCCAGCAGCCGTCCCGGGACAGGGGGCCAAGAGACCCAGTACTTC; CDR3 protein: CASSRPGTGGQETQYF
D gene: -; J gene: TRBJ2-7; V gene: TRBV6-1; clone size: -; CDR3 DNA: TGTGCCAGCAGTGACAACGGCAGCGGCTACGAGCAGTACTTC; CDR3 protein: CASSDNGSGYEQYF
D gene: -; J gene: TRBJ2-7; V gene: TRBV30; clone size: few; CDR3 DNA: TGTGCCTGGAGTAGGGGTTCCTACGAGCAGTACTTC; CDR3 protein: CAWSRGSYEQYF
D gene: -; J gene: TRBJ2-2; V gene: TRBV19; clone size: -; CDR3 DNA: TGTGCCAGTAGTATAGATCGGTCCGGGGAGCTGTTTTTT; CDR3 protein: CASSIDRSGELFF
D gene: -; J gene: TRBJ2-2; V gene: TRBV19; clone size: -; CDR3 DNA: TGTGCCAGTAGTGCGGGGACTTGGGCGGGCGGGGAGCTGTTTTTT; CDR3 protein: CASSAGTWAGGELFF
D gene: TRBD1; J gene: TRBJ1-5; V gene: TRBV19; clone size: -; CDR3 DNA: TGTGCCAGTTCCCTCGGACAGGGTCAGCCCCAGCATTTT; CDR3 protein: CASSLGQGQPQHF
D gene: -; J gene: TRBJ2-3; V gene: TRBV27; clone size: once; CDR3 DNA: TGTGCCAGCAGGACCCGGGAAGTGACGGATACGCAGTATTTT; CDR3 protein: CASRTREVTDTQYF
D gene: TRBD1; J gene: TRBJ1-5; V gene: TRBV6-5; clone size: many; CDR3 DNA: TGTGCCAGCAGGCCGAGGGGGCCAAGCAATCAGCCCCAGCATTTT; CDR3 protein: CASRPRGPSNQPQHF
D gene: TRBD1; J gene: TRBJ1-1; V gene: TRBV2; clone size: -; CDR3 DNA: TGTGCCAGCAGGGAGGACAGGGAAGACACTGAAGCTTTCTTT; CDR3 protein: CASREDREDTEAFF
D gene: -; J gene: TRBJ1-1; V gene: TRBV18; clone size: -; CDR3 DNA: TGTGCCAGCTCACCGGGACGAGGGGGATGGACTGAAGCTTTCTTT; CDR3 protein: CASSPGRGGWTEAFF
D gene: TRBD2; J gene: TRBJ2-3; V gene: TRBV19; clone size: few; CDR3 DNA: TGTGCCAGTAGTAGAGCGGGAGGGCCGGGAGATACGCAGTATTTT; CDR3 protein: CASSRAGGPGDTQYF
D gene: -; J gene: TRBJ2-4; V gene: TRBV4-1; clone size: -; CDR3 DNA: TGCGCCAGCAGCCGAAGGGAAACAAGCGGAGGCAAAAACATTCAGTACTTC; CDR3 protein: CASSRRETSGGKNIQYF
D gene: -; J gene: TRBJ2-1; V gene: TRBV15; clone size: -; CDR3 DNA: TGTGCCATTAAGGGCGGGGCTGAGCAGTTCTTC; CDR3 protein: CAIKGGAEQFF
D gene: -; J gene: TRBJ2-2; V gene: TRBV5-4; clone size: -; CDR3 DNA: TGTGCCAGCAGCTTCGGGTCTGGGTTAGCAGGGGAGCTGTTTTTT; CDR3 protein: CASSFGSGLAGELFF
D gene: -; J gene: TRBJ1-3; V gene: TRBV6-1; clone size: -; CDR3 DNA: TGTGCCAGCAATTTTGGAGGTTATACTGGAAACACCATATATTTT; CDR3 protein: CASNFGGYTGNTIYF
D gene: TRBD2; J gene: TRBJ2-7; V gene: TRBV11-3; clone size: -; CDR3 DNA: TGTGCCAGCAGCTTATACGCGGGAGGTCGGTACGAGCAGTACTTC; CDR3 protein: CASSLYAGGRYEQYF
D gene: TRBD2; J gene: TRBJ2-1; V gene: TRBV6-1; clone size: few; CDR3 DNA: TGTGCCAGCAGGGAGCGGACTAGCGAATATGAGCAGTTCTTC; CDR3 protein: CASRERTSEYEQFF
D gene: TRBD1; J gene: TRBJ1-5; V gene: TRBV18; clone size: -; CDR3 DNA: TGTGCCAGCTCACAGGTACAGGGGACCAATCAGCCCCAGCATTTT; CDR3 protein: CASSQVQGTNQPQHF
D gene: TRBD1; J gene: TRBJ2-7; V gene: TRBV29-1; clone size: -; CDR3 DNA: TGCAGCGTTGATGCACCGACAGGGAGTGGGTACGAGCAGTACTTC; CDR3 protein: CSVDAPTGSGYEQYF
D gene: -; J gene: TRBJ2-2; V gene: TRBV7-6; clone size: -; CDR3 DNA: TGTGCCAGCAGCTTAGCGCCAGGGAACACCGGGGAGCTGTTTTTT; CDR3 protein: CASSLAPGNTGELFF
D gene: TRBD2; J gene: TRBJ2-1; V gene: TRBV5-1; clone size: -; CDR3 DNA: TGCGCCAGCAGCTTGATAGCGGGAGGGGGGGACAATGAGCAGTTCTTC; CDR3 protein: CASSLIAGGGDNEQFF
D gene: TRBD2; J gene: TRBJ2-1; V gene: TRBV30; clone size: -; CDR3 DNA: TGTGCCCGCGCCGGGACTAGCGGGACCCATGAGCAGTTCTTC; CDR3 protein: CARAGTSGTHEQFF
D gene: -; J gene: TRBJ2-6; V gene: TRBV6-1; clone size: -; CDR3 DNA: TGTGCCAGCAGTGACGACAGCTCTGGGGCCAACGTCCTGACTTTC; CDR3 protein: CASSDDSSGANVLTF
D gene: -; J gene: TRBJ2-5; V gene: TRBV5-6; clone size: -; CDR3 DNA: TGTGCCAGCAGCTTCAGTCAGAACCAAGAGACCCAGTACTTC; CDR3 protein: CASSFSQNQETQYF
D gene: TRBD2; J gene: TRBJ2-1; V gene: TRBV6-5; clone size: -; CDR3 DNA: TGTGCCAGCAGTTACGGGGGGGGAAATGAGCAGTTCTTC; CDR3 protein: CASSYGGGNEQFF
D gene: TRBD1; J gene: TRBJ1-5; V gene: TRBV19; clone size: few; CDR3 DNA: TGTGCCAGCTCGACCCGCCAGGGGGCTCAGCCCCAGCATTTT; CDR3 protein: CASSTRQGAQPQHF
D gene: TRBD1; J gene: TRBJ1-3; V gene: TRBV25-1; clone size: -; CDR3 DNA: TGTGCCAGCAGTGAATTGGGGGGACAGGGAGGAAACACCATATATTTT; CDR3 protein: CASSELGGQGGNTIYF
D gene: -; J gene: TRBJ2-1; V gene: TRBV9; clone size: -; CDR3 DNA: TGTGCCAGCAGCGTAGCAGGCACGAATGAGCAGTTCTTC; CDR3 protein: CASSVAGTNEQFF
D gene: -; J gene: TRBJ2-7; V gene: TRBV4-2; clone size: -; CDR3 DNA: TGTGCCAGCAGCCAAGAACTCACTTCTCCAACCTACGAGCAGTACTTC; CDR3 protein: CASSQELTSPTYEQYF
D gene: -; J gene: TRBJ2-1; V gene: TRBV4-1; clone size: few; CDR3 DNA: TGCGCCAGCAGCCTAGAAGCGAGCTCCTACAATGAGCAGTTCTTC; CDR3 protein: CASSLEASSYNEQFF
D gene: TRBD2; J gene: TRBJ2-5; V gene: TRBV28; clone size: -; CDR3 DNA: TGTGCCAGCAGTTTATTCTCACTAGCGGGAGGGCAAGAGACCCAGTACTTC; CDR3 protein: CASSLFSLAGGQETQYF
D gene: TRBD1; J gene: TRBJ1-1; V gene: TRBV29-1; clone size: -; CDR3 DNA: TGCAGCGTAGACCGGACAGGTGAAGCTTTCTTT; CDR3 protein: CSVDRTGEAFF
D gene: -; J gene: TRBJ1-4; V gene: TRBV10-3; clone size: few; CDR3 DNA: TGTGCCATCAGTGAGGAGACAGGCGGAGAAAAACTGTTTTTT; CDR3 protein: CAISEETGGEKLFF
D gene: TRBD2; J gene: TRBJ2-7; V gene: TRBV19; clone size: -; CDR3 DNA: TGTGCCAGTAGTCCCCAAACGGGGGCGGGGGGGCTGGTGTACGAGCAGTACTTC; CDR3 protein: CASSPQTGAGGLVYEQYF
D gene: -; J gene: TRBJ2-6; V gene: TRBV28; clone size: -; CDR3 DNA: TGTGCCAGCAGCCTCGGGGCGGGGTATTACGTTGGCTCTGGGGCCAACGTCCTGACTTTC; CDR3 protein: CASSLGAGYYVGSGANVLTF
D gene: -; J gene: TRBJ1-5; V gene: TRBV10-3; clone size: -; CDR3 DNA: TGTGCCATCAGTGAGTCAGCGGGCCCCAATCAGCCCCAGCATTTT; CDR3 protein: CAISESAGPNQPQHF
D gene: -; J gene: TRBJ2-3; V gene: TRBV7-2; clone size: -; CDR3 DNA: TGTGCCAGCAGCTTAGCGGGGTCCCTCAGGGGAGATACGCAGTATTTT; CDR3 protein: CASSLAGSLRGDTQYF
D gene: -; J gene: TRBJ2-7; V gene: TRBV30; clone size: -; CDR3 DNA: TGTGCCTGGAGTGTAACAGTAACCTACGAGCAGTACTTC; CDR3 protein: CAWSVTVTYEQYF